The T cell receptor beta chain under discussion was sequenced for a study of T cells expressing NK-cell markers (dated by TCRdb to the early 2020s). At the level of the whole study: Fewer than ten donors provided sorted CD3+CD56+NKG2C+, CD3+CD56+NKG2C- and CD3+CD56-NKG2C+ T-cell subsets, whose TCR beta-chain repertoires were profiled. Of the eight sequenced donors, seven were found to be HCMV-seropositive and one was found to be HCMV-seronegative. All eight donors whose samples were sequenced were randomly selected healthy volunteers, three of them men and five women. Illumina HiSeq 2000/2500, MiSeq or NextSeq was used to sequence libraries as 2 x 150 bp reads.

The reads were generated on an Illumina HiSeq 2000. 5'RACE template switching, by which a universal primer site and unique molecular identifiers were added, was used to make TCR beta cDNA libraries. cDNA synthesis was primed from the TCR beta constant segment, followed by two successive PCR amplification steps. The authors processed their data as follows. MIGEC was used to demultiplex reads and group the reads by UMI, and MiTCR was used to assemble and quantify clonotypes. Only TCR cDNA sequences supported by at least two reads were kept to exclude erroneous sequences. The tcR package was used for downstream repertoire analysis, and clonotypes were matched across fractions by CDR3 nucleotide sequence plus V segment. VDJmatch was used to annotate antigen specificity against VDJdb, with one amino acid substitution in CDR3 permitted. Following TCRdb reprocessing, every CDR3 protein sequence forms one entry, and DNA is not provided. Clone size and V and J calls follow TCRdb, not the original study. The sample table records about 460,000 distinct CDR3 sequences. The ten largest clonotypes hold more than 1.4% of the sample.

CDR1 and CDR2, looked up from the germline V gene (reference sequence), are DFQATT and SNEGSKA. Including the terminal cysteine and phenylalanine, the CDR3 comprises 13 residues. The entry carries no DNA sequence. What the authors observed across the whole study: It remained unclear whether the expanded NKG2C-expressing T cell clones were specific for HCMV antigens. In roughly six donors, the dominant CD3+CD56+NKG2C+ clonotypes were among the top 10 CD8+ clonotypes and accounted for about 1.0-7.5% of CD8+ T cells. Those dominant clonotypes were again the most abundant among CD3+CD56-NKG2C+ cells in several donors, at roughly 28.3-65%.

As for this clonotype: Its antigen specificity is not known.

HCMV serostatus was determined by detecting HCMV-specific IgG in serum with a commercial ELISA kit. Peripheral blood mononuclear cells were isolated from blood by Ficoll density gradient centrifugation. This receptor chain uses TRBV20-1 and TRBJ2-7; TCRdb reports TRBD2, a call that lacks DNA to check it against. This clonotype was sampled from a woman in her fifties or sixties in good health. Donor details come from another sample of the same person, matched by shared clones. The material sequenced was blood T cells: a sorted CD56 or NKG2C T cell subset, CD4+ or CD8+ T cells, or bulk PBMC T cells (not recorded which). The CDR3 region has the sequence CSASMTSGNEQYF.